This TCR beta chain was obtained from a study of shared clonotypes between healthy human individuals. Into CD45RA+ naive and CD45RA-negative memory subsets, the CD4+ cells were split. Germline lookup yields CDR1 SGHVS and CDR2 FQNEAQ. Trimming pared 1 base from V and 1 base from J, leaving 16 bases between. The CDR3 sequence is 18 residues long. As handled by the study authors: In the immunoSEQ data, sequences were junction-only and lacked quality scores, so filtering differed. Repertoires were generated with immunoSEQ multiplex PCR, while TCRdb's copy carries only in-frame clones and drops some. V and J calls plus clone size are reproduced from that table; the DNA served to infer D and trimming. The data show hundreds of thousands of clones, with 95% to 97% seen just once and 0.055% to 0.075% held by the top ten.

Sequenced input: naive CD4+ T cells sorted from blood. Subset of the sample: CD45RA+ positively selected. This chain uses TRBV7-8 with TRBJ2-2; D is perhaps TRBD1 (6 bases). The sequence was obtained from a woman aged 30 to 39 in good health. CDR3 coding DNA: TGTGCCAGCAGCTTAGTCCAGGGGCCAGCGGAGAACACCGGGGAGCTGTTTTTT. This encodes CASSLVQGPAENTGELFF.